This passage covers 15 T cell receptor beta chains from one sample sequenced in a study of T cell responses to AZD1222 COVID-19 vaccine. Clones were read by immunoSEQ multiplex PCR, and TCRdb kept only the in-frame ones, dropping some. In the table there are around 100,000 clones, approximately 91% of which are singletons. Sequenced material: peripheral blood, taken on day 0 of AZD1222 vaccination. The receptors come from an adult in good health.

The V gene is TRBV6-2 or TRBV6-3, the J gene TRBJ2-5, with a possible D match to TRBD2 (6 bases). The germline V gene encodes CDR1 MNHEY and CDR2 SVGEGT. This CDR3 contains 13 residues. V lost 3 bases, J lost 4 bases, and 9 bases lay in between. The CDR3 nucleotides are TGTGCCAGCAGTTATGGCGGGACAGAGACCCAGTACTTC. This codes for CASSYGGTETQYF.

The J gene is TRBJ1-1, the V gene TRBV6-5; D is unresolved. The CDR3 is made up of 15 amino acids. In germline, CDR1 is MNHEY, CDR2 SVGAGI. V was clipped by 8 bases and J by 10 bases, with 26 bases between them. CDR3 nucleotide sequence: TGTGCCAGCGCGCATGAAATCCCGGGGAGCCTGGTAGCTTTCTTT. It specifies CASAHEIPGSLVAFF.

V is TRBV9 and J is TRBJ1-2; perhaps TRBD1 as D (5 bases). This CDR3 is 16 amino acids long. Trimming took 4 bases from V and 5 from J, leaving 21 bases between them. The V gene's germline CDR1 is SGDLS and CDR2 YYNGEE. CDR3 coding DNA: TGTGCCAGCAGCACTCAGACGGGACCGACTATTTATGGCTACACCTTC. The encoded protein is CASSTQTGPTIYGYTF.

Only one count was recorded for this clone. The chain uses TRBV5-4 and TRBJ1-2, with D uncertain. The germline gives CDR1 SGHNT, CDR2 YYREEE (reference sequence). The CDR3 sequence is 14 residues long. V was pared by 3 bases and J by 7 bases, with 16 bases between. CDR3 sequence: CASSSTAARGGYTF. CDR3 sequence (DNA): TGTGCCAGCAGCTCGACCGCGGCGCGAGGTGGCTACACCTTC.

The sample holds a few counts of this clone. J is TRBJ1-5 and V is TRBV5-6; possible D gene TRBD1, 5 bases. Trimming shortened V by 4 bases and J by 9 bases, and 23 bases separated the two germline ends. Germline CDR1 and CDR2: SGHDT and YYEEEE. The CDR3 has 16 amino acids. The CDR3 DNA reads TGTGCCAGCAGCCGGGGCAGGGACCTCGGATGGGGGCCCCAGCATTTT. This encodes CASSRGRDLGWGPQHF. Drawing the rest from reference TRBV5-6 and TRBJ1-5, the complete variable domain is DAGVTQSPTHLIKTRGQQVTLRCSPKSGHDTVSWYQQALGQGPQFIFQYYEEEERQRGNFPDRFSGHQFPNYSSELNVNALLLGDSALYLCASSRGRDLGWGPQHFGDGTRLSIL.

The chain couples TRBV18 to TRBJ1-2, with 7 bases that match TRBD1. V gave up 6 bases and J gave up 2 bases; unmatched junction bases: 6. The germline CDR1 and CDR2 sequences are KGHSH and LQKENI. This CDR3 has 14 amino acids. CDR3 DNA: TGTGCCAGCTCGCCCGGGACAGTCAACTATGGCTACACCTTC. Protein sequence: CASSPGTVNYGYTF.

The chain links TRBV4-2 to TRBJ1-3; 8 bases line up with TRBD1. Trimming took 4 bases from V and 7 from J; bases not matched to a gene: 12. Germline values: CDR1 LGHNA, CDR2 YNFKEQ. The CDR3 extends over 16 amino acids. In DNA, the CDR3 is TGTGCCAGCAGCCCACAGGGACAGGCCGCCGGGAACACCATATATTTT. Amino acids: CASSPQGQAAGNTIYF.

The sample holds one count of this clone. The genes are TRBV30 and TRBJ1-2; D call uncertain. Germline V gives CDR1 GTSNPN, CDR2 SVGIG (reference sequence). The V end was cut by 0 bases, the J end by 1 base, with 6 bases between. This CDR3 is built from 13 residues. As DNA, the CDR3 is TGTGCCTGGAGTGTAGAACTTAACTATGGCTACACCTTC. Residues: CAWSVELNYGYTF. The entire variable domain, with the rest obtained from reference TRBV30 and TRBJ1-2, is as follows: SQTIHQWPATLVQPVGSPLSLECTVEGTSNPNLYWYRQAAGRGLQLLFYSVGIGQISSEVPQNLSASRPQDRQFILSSKKLLLSDSGFYLCAWSVELNYGYTFGSGTRLTVV.

The V and J genes are TRBV19 and TRBJ1-2; D is uncertain. The V end lost 9 bases, the J end lost 4 bases, and 18 bases lay between the germline ends. The length of the CDR3 is 14 residues. Germline-derived CDR1 and CDR2 are LNHDA and SQIVND (reference sequence). This chain's CDR3 is CASSAPGLIYGYTF. The CDR3, as DNA: TGTGCCAGCTCCGCCCCCGGACTGATCTATGGCTACACCTTC.

The chain has TRBV11-2 and TRBJ1-2, with a tentative D call TRBD1 (6 bases). Trimming took 0 bases from V and 7 from J, leaving 12 bases between them. This CDR3 is 14 amino acids long. Germline V gene sequence: CDR1 SGHAT, CDR2 FQNNGV. CDR3 sequence: CASSLDFRGAGYTF. The DNA of the CDR3 is TGTGCCAGCAGCTTAGATTTCAGGGGTGCTGGCTACACCTTC. Combining the CDR3 with reference TRBV11-2 and TRBJ1-2 gives the whole variable domain EAGVAQSPRYKIIEKRQSVAFWCNPISGHATLYWYQQILGQGPKLLIQFQNNGVVDDSQLPKDRFSAERLKGVDSTLKIQPAKLEDSAVYLCASSLDFRGAGYTFGSGTRLTVV.

This rearrangement joins TRBV18 to TRBJ1-6, with unresolved D. Germline CDR1 and CDR2: KGHSH and LQKENI. Trimming left V 3 bases short and J 0 bases short, with 12 bases between. This CDR3 is built from 17 residues. In DNA form, the CDR3 reads TGTGCCAGCTCACCGAGGCAGGCGAGCTCCTATAATTCACCCCTCCACTTT. Amino acids: CASSPRQASSYNSPLHF.

The chain joins TRBV28 to TRBJ1-4; D gene unclear. Germline-derived CDR1 and CDR2 are MDHEN and SYDVKM. This CDR3 has 14 residues. The V and J ends lost 3 bases and 7 bases respectively, with 12 bases between them. CDR3 coding DNA: TGTGCCAGCAGTTTGGGAAGGTTGGGTGAAAAACTGTTTTTT. This translates into CASSLGRLGEKLFF. Drawing the rest from reference TRBV28 and TRBJ1-4, the complete variable domain is DVKVTQSSRYLVKRTGEKVFLECVQDMDHENMFWYRQDPGLGLRLIYFSYDVKMKEKGDIPEGYSVSREKKERFSLILESASTNQTSMYLCASSLGRLGEKLFFGSGTQLSVL.

The CDR3 DNA reads TGTGCCAGCTCACCGGGACAGGGGGGGCTTGGCACTGAAGCTTTCTTT. It is translated as CASSPGQGGLGTEAFF. This chain uses TRBV18 with TRBJ1-1; 11 bases agree with TRBD1. This CDR3 has 16 amino acids. The germline V gene has CDR1 KGHSH and CDR2 LQKENI. The J segment lost 4 bases and the V segment lost 3 bases, leaving 7 bases of the junction unmatched. Supplemented by reference TRBV18 and TRBJ1-1, the full variable domain reads NAGVMQNPRHLVRRRGQEARLRCSPMKGHSHVYWYRQLPEEGLKFMVYLQKENIIDESGMPKERFSAEFPKEGPSILRIQQVVRGDSAAYFCASSPGQGGLGTEAFFGQGTRLTVV.

The rearrangement links TRBV7-2 to TRBJ2-1; no reliable D call. V dropped 2 bases and J dropped 8 bases, with 7 bases sitting between them. There are 12 residues in the CDR3. The germline V gene has CDR1 SGHTA and CDR2 FQGNSA. CDR3 bases: TGTGCCAGCAGCTTATTGGCGCATGAGCAGTTCTTC. As protein: CASSLLAHEQFF.

Only one count was recorded for this clone. J is TRBJ2-5 and V is TRBV12-3 or TRBV12-4; tentative D call: TRBD2 (5 bases). Trimming took 2 bases from V and 10 from J, leaving 11 bases between them. The CDR3 is 12 amino acids. The CDR3 DNA follows: TGTGCCAGCAGTTTAACTTCCGGGGTCCAGTACTTC. Protein: CASSLTSGVQYF.